Below, 15 T cell receptor beta chains from the same sample are listed, as sequenced in a study of control samples from healthy donors and cancer patients. TCRdb's copy holds only in-frame clones and misses some; the assay was immunoSEQ multiplex PCR. The table includes some 130,000 clones, about 93% detected once. The sequenced sample consisted of PBMCs. Source of these receptors: a man in his fifties with head and neck cancer.

The J gene is TRBJ1-6, the V gene TRBV9, with unresolved D. Trimming shortened V by 3 bases and J by 8 bases, and 18 bases separated the two germline ends. This CDR3 is 16 amino acids long. Per germline, CDR1 SGDLS and CDR2 YYNGEE. CDR3 in DNA: TGTGCCAGCAGCGCCCAAGTGAATATCCGGCATTCACCCCTCCACTTT. This sequence encodes CASSAQVNIRHSPLHF.

The chain uses TRBV28 and TRBJ1-2, with TRBD1 identical over 8 bases. After removal of 2 bases from V and 2 bases from J, the junction contained 1 base not matched to a gene. Germline CDR1 reads MDHEN; CDR2 reads SYDVKM. The CDR3 is 14 residues long. The CDR3 sequence: CASSLQGANYGYTF. Here the CDR3 DNA reads TGTGCCAGCAGTTTACAGGGGGCAAACTATGGCTACACCTTC.

The chain combines TRBV7-8 with TRBJ2-7; no clear D gene. The CDR3 has 16 residues. The germline V gene encodes CDR1 SGHVS and CDR2 FQNEAQ. The V gene lost 1 base and the J gene lost 1 base, with 14 bases spanning the gap. CDR3 in DNA: TGTGCCAGCAGCTTAGATGGGATACCCAAGTCCTACGAGCAGTACTTC. It encodes CASSLDGIPKSYEQYF.

This clone has just one count. The gene calls are TRBV6-2 or TRBV6-3 and TRBJ2-1; TRBD2 aligns across 8 bases. The germline V gene has CDR1 MNHEY and CDR2 SVGEGT. V dropped 2 bases and J dropped 0; count of bases not matched to a gene: 15. The CDR3 is 20 residues long. The CDR3 region has the DNA TGTGCCAGCAGTTACCTGGAATCAGCGGGGGCCCGTAGCTCCTACAATGAGCAGTTCTTC. As protein: CASSYLESAGARSSYNEQFF.

The chain joins TRBV18 to TRBJ1-1; weak D call: TRBD1 (5 bases). The CDR3 runs 15 residues. The germline gives CDR1 KGHSH, CDR2 LQKENI. V lost 1 base and J lost 0, with 9 bases in between. As DNA, the CDR3 is TGTGCCAGCTCACCACATGAGGGGATGAACACTGAAGCTTTCTTT. Protein product: CASSPHEGMNTEAFF.

The V call is TRBV23-1, the J call TRBJ2-3, with D possibly TRBD2 on 9 matching bases. TRBV23-1 is assigned to the ORF class and has an uncertain function. The CDR3 consists of 21 residues. Between the trimmed V and J ends, which lost 3 bases and 2 bases, there was a span of 30 bases. The CDR3 loop reads CASSHRGGANTGTGHTDTQYF. The CDR3 nucleotides are TGCGCCAGCAGTCACCGCGGGGGGGCTAATACCGGGACAGGTCACACAGATACGCAGTATTTT.

The V and J genes are TRBV9 and TRBJ2-6; 7 bases agree with TRBD1. This CDR3 has 20 residues. V gave up 2 bases and J gave up 0 bases; unmatched junction bases: 14. Per germline, CDR1 SGDLS and CDR2 YYNGEE. The CDR3 reads CASSVPRTGGSLSGANVLTF. The CDR3 coding sequence is TGTGCCAGCAGCGTCCCCCGGACAGGTGGTTCCCTCTCTGGGGCCAACGTCCTGACTTTC.

This rearrangement joins TRBV4-2 to TRBJ1-1; D not resolved. Germline lookup yields CDR1 LGHNA and CDR2 YNFKEQ. Trimming took 1 base from V and 7 from J, leaving 16 bases between them. This CDR3 has 15 residues. CDR3 protein: CASSQGDRRVIEAFF. CDR3 nucleotides: TGTGCCAGCAGCCAAGGCGACCGACGGGTAATTGAAGCTTTCTTT.

J is TRBJ1-5 and V is TRBV30; D is ambiguous. The CDR3 consists of 14 residues. Trimming removed 0 bases at V and 3 bases at J, with 9 bases between. Per the germline V gene, CDR1 is GTSNPN and CDR2 is SVGIG (reference sequence). In DNA form, the CDR3 reads TGTGCCTGGAGTGTAGGAGCAAACAATCAGCCCCAGCATTTT. It is translated as CAWSVGANNQPQHF.

The V call is TRBV11-2, the J call TRBJ2-5; D unresolved. Trimming cost V 4 bases and J 0 bases, with 21 bases left between them. The CDR3 spans 18 residues. Germline CDR1 is SGHAT and CDR2 is FQNNGV. CDR3 coding DNA: TGTGCCAGCAGCTCATCCCCTAAAACAGAATTGTACCAAGAGACCCAGTACTTC. Translation gives CASSSSPKTELYQETQYF.

The V call is TRBV4-1, the J call TRBJ1-1, with D possibly TRBD1 on 6 matching bases. The CDR3 is made up of 18 amino acids. Trimming shortened V by 0 bases and J by 0 bases, and 17 bases separated the two germline ends. Germline V gene data show CDR1 as MGHRA and CDR2 as YSYEKL. CDR3 in amino acids: CASSQDGYSGGMNTEAFF. The CDR3 DNA is TGCGCCAGCAGCCAAGATGGTTACAGTGGGGGCATGAACACTGAAGCTTTCTTT.

The chain employs TRBV6-1 and TRBJ2-7; D call uncertain. The CDR3 totals 13 residues. Trimming removed 2 bases at V and 0 bases at J, with 5 bases between. The germline gives CDR1 MNHNS, CDR2 SASEGT. The CDR3 region is CASSEQISYEQYF. The CDR3 DNA reads TGTGCCAGCAGTGAACAGATCTCCTACGAGCAGTACTTC.

The chain joins TRBV18 to TRBJ2-5; perhaps D is TRBD1 or TRBD2 (6 bases each). The V end lost 3 bases, the J end lost 4 bases, and 15 bases lay between the germline ends. The CDR3 loop spans 15 amino acids. Per germline, CDR1 KGHSH and CDR2 LQKENI. This CDR3 is CASSPRGGPRETQYF. CDR3 nucleotide sequence: TGTGCCAGCTCACCTCGAGGGGGGCCAAGAGAGACCCAGTACTTC.

The gene calls are TRBV5-6 and TRBJ2-4; D remains ambiguous. Germline V gene lookup returns CDR1 SGHDT and CDR2 YYEEEE. CDR3 size: 16 residues. V lost 1 base to trimming and J lost 4 bases, with 15 bases between them. The CDR3 DNA sequence: TGTGCCAGCAGCTTGTTTGGCGGACCCCAGAAAAACATTCAGTACTTC. Translating gives CASSLFGGPQKNIQYF.

CDR3 region: CASSFTGVEAFF. Here the CDR3 DNA reads TGTGCCAGCAGCTTTACAGGGGTTGAAGCTTTCTTT. This sequence joins TRBV7-2 and TRBJ1-1, with TRBD1 identical over 7 bases. The CDR3 totals 12 residues. Per germline, CDR1 SGHTA and CDR2 FQGNSA. V was clipped by 3 bases and J by 7 bases; unmatched bases: 2.